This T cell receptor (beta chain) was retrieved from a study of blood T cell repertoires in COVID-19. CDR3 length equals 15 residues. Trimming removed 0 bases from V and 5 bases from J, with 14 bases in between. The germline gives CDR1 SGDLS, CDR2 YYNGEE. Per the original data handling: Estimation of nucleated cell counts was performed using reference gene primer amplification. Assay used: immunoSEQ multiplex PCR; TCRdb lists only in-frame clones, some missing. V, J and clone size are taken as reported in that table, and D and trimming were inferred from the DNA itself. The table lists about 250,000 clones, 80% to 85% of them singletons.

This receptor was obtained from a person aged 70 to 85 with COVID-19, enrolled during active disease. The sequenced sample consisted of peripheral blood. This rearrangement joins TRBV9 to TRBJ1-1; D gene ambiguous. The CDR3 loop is CASSVGARGGTEAFF. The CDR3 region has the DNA TGTGCCAGCAGCGTAGGGGCCCGGGGTGGGACTGAAGCTTTCTTT.